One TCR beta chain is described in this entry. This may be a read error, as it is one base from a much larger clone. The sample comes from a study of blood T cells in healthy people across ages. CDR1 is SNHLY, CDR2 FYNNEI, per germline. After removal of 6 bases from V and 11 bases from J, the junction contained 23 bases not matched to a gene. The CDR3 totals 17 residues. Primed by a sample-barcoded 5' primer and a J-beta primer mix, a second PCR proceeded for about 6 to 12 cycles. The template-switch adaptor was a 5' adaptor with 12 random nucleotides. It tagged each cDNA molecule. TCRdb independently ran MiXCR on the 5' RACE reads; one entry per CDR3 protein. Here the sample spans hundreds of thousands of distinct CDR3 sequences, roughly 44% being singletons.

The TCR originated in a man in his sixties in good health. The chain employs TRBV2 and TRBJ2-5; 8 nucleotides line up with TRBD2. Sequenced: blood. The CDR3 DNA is TGTGCCAGCAGAGATGTATCCGGCGGGGGGTCTGCCAATGAGCAGTACTTC. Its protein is CASRDVSGGGSANEQYF.